Below, one T cell receptor (beta chain) is given with its context. The record originates from a study of blood T cell repertoires in COVID-19. About the study: PBMCs, B-cell-depleted T cells, or T cells provided the cDNA or gDNA that made up the material.

Measured with immunoSEQ multiplex PCR; TCRdb has only the in-frame clones, and not every one. The sample carries about 390,000 clones, approximately 87% recorded once. This CDR3 spans 17 amino acids. The V gene end was trimmed by 4 bases and the J gene end by 2 bases; junction bases not matched to a gene: 7. The germline gives CDR1 SGHTS, CDR2 YDEGEE. Material: peripheral blood. The genes are TRBV5-8 and TRBJ2-6; 9 bases align to TRBD1. The origin of this receptor is a woman aged 60 to 75 with COVID-19, enrolled during active disease. The CDR3: CASSQDRGSTGANVLTF. The CDR3 DNA sequence: TGTGCCAGCAGCCAGGACAGGGGTTCCACTGGGGCCAACGTCCTGACTTTC.